These 8 T cell receptor beta chains share one sample of origin, sequenced in a study of cytomegalovirus exposure and HLA in healthy donors. Use of 60 Vbeta and 13 Jbeta primers characterized the PCR. The method was immunoSEQ multiplex PCR; TCRdb's version includes in-frame clones alone and lacks a portion of them. The sample includes 95,000 or so clones, approximately 80% of them seen just once. Sequencing input: PBMCs. The receptors here all came from a woman aged 70 to 79 in good health and CMV-seropositive.

CDR3 nucleotide sequence: TGTGCCAGCTCACCAGGGGGGGTTGAAGCTTTCTTT. Residues: CASSPGGVEAFF. The V and J genes are TRBV18 and TRBJ1-1; D possibly corresponds to TRBD1 (5 bases). Germline CDR1 and CDR2: KGHSH and LQKENI. The germline V and J ends were trimmed by 2 bases and 7 bases, with 8 bases remaining between them. There are 12 residues in the CDR3.

The CDR3 spells CASDSPRDHNEQFF. The CDR3 DNA sequence: TGTGCCAGCGACAGTCCGCGGGACCACAATGAGCAGTTCTTC. The rearrangement uses TRBV9 and TRBJ2-1; possibly TRBD2 for D (6 bases). This CDR3 has 14 residues. Germline lookup yields CDR1 SGDLS and CDR2 YYNGEE. The V end lost 7 bases, the J end lost 5 bases, and 16 bases lay between the germline ends.

The gene calls are TRBV30 and TRBJ2-2; 7 bases agree with TRBD1. Germline V lookup: CDR1 GTSNPN, CDR2 SVGIG (reference sequence). V trimming: 4 bases; J trimming: 3 bases; junction bases outside the gene matches: 5. The CDR3 is 14 amino acids. CDR3 coding DNA: TGTGCCTGGACGGGACAGCAGTACACCGGGGAGCTGTTTTTT. This gives the protein CAWTGQQYTGELFF.

The rearrangement uses TRBV18 and TRBJ2-6, with 9 bases fitting TRBD1. The CDR3 consists of 17 residues. Germline-derived CDR1 and CDR2 are KGHSH and LQKENI. Trimming cost V 2 bases and J 1 base; bases outside gene matches: 3. The CDR3 here is CASSPTGTGSGANVLTF. The CDR3 DNA follows: TGTGCCAGCTCACCAACCGGGACAGGGTCTGGGGCCAACGTCCTGACTTTC.

The genes are TRBV5-4 and TRBJ1-2; D might be TRBD1 (5 bases). Trimming took off 1 base at V and 5 bases at J, with 15 bases between the two ends. The CDR3 is 15 amino acids. Germline CDR1 and CDR2: SGHNT and YYREEE (reference sequence). This CDR3 reads CASSLNGGNWYGYTF. The CDR3 DNA reads as TGTGCCAGCAGCTTGAATGGGGGGAATTGGTATGGCTACACCTTC.

The chain recombines TRBV11-3 with TRBJ2-2; TRBD2 is a possible D gene (6 bases). V lost 7 bases, J lost 5 bases, and 17 bases lay in between. CDR1 SGHNT and CDR2 YENEEA come from the germline V gene. The CDR3 length is 15 residues. CDR3 in amino acids: CASTMGVGRTGELFF. CDR3 nucleotide sequence: TGTGCCAGCACCATGGGGGTGGGGAGGACCGGGGAGCTGTTTTTT.

This clone has only one observation. The genes are TRBV19 and TRBJ2-5; 7 bases line up with TRBD2. CDR1 LNHDA and CDR2 SQIVND come from the germline V gene (reference sequence). Trimming at V came to 1 base and at J to 2 bases, leaving 10 bases not matched to a gene. The CDR3 runs 17 residues. The CDR3 region is CASSIVGAGAGQETQYF. The CDR3 DNA follows: TGTGCCAGTAGTATAGTTGGGGCGGGAGCTGGACAAGAGACCCAGTACTTC. Combining the CDR3 with reference TRBV19 and TRBJ2-5 gives the whole variable domain DGGITQSPKYLFRKEGQNVTLSCEQNLNHDAMYWYRQDPGQGLRLIYYSQIVNDFQKGDIAEGYSVSREKKESFPLTVTSAQKNPTAFYLCASSIVGAGAGQETQYFGPGTRLLVL.

This clone has just a few counts. The chain recombines TRBV7-9 with TRBJ2-1; the D gene is possibly TRBD2 (7 bases). This CDR3 has 17 residues. Trimming left V 2 bases short and J 2 bases short, with 16 bases between. Germline CDR1 is SEHNR and CDR2 is FQNEAQ (reference sequence). The chain's CDR3 is CASSLWGGRGAYNEQFF. The CDR3 DNA sequence: TGTGCCAGCAGCTTATGGGGAGGGAGGGGGGCCTACAATGAGCAGTTCTTC.